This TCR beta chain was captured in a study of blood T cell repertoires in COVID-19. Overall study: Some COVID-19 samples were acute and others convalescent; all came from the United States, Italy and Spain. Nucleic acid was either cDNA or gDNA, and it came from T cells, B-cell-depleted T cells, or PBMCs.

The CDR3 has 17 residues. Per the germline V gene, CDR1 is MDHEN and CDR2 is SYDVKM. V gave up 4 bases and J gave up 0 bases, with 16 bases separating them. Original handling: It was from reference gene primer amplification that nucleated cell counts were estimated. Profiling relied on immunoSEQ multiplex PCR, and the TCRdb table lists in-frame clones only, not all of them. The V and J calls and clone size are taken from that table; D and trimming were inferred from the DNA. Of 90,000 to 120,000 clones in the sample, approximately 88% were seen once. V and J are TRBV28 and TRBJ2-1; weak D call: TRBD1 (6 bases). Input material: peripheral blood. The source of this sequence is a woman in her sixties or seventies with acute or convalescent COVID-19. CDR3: CASSYPLRGSSYNEQFF. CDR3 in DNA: TGTGCCAGCAGTTACCCCCTTAGGGGGAGCTCCTACAATGAGCAGTTCTTC.